These 31 T cell receptor beta chains came from one sample sequenced in a study of beta chain features in type 1 diabetes (dated by TCRdb to the late 2010s). Broader findings and caveats from the paper: In all four CD4+ subsets, TCRB CDR3 length was moderately but significantly shorter in type 1 diabetes patients.

No antigen has been assigned to these receptors. Library preparation employed the immunoSEQ multiplex PCR assay. The entire amount of isolated RNA was reverse transcribed using the High Capacity cDNA Reverse Transcription Kit, so the sequenced TCRB transcripts were expressed ones. Entries here come from immuneACCESS through TCRdb and include only in-frame sequences with V and J called. Some clones fail to appear in such tables; in the studies checked, an unresolved V gene covers under half of the shortfall, and the cause of the remainder is unknown. The sample table lists about 370,000 clones, roughly 9.8% of them with a count of one. About 0.64% of the sample is in the top ten clones. The sequenced sample was central memory CD4+ T cells from blood. All receptors come from a man aged 30-40 years with type 1 diabetes.

This clone occurred many times. The chain joins TRBV11-2 to TRBJ1-1; D is possibly TRBD1 (6 bases). This CDR3 region has 13 residues. Germline V gene lookup returns CDR1 SGHAT and CDR2 FQNNGV. The germline V and J ends were trimmed by 7 bases and 11 bases, with 20 bases remaining between them. The CDR3 DNA reads as TGTGCCAGCACCCCAGACAGGACCCTCGAGGCTTTCTTT. Amino acids: CASTPDRTLEAFF. The full variable domain, in which reference TRBV11-2 and TRBJ1-1 provide the parts outside the CDR3, is EAGVAQSPRYKIIEKRQSVAFWCNPISGHATLYWYQQILGQGPKLLIQFQNNGVVDDSQLPKDRFSAERLKGVDSTLKIQPAKLEDSAVYLCASTPDRTLEAFFGQGTRLTVV.

This chain connects TRBV2 to TRBJ2-5, with D tentatively TRBD1 or TRBD2 (6 bases each). CDR3 size: 15 residues. In germline, CDR1 is SNHLY, CDR2 FYNNEI. Trimming shortened V by 4 bases and J by 4 bases, and 16 bases separated the two germline ends. The CDR3 sequence: CASSVGGRGSETQYF. CDR3 nucleotide sequence: TGTGCCAGCAGTGTGGGGGGCAGGGGCTCAGAGACCCAGTACTTC.

Turning to this clone: Other DNA sequences in this sample translate to the same CDR3. The chain couples TRBV19 to TRBJ2-5; D may correspond to TRBD1 or TRBD2 (6 bases each). The germline CDR1 and CDR2 sequences are LNHDA and SQIVND (reference sequence). CDR3 size: 15 residues. Trimming shortened V by 3 bases and J by 3 bases, and 14 bases separated the two germline ends. This CDR3 reads CASSIGGAGEETQYF. The CDR3 coding sequence is TGTGCCAGTAGTATTGGCGGGGCAGGGGAAGAGACCCAGTACTTC.

In this sample, this clone turned up many times. The rearrangement uses TRBV7-9 and TRBJ2-1; 9 nucleotides line up with TRBD2. The CDR3 is 15 residues long. Losses at the gene ends were 5 bases for V and 7 bases for J; bases not matched to a gene: 9. From germline, CDR1 is SEHNR and CDR2 FQNEAQ (reference sequence). The CDR3 here is CASSAGLALGNEQFF. The DNA of the CDR3 is TGTGCCAGCAGCGCGGGACTAGCCCTGGGGAATGAGCAGTTCTTC.

The J gene is TRBJ1-4, the V gene TRBV30; weak D call: TRBD1 (5 bases). CDR3 length: 14 amino acids. With 2 bases removed from V and 7 bases from J, the gap between germline ends came to 14 bases. Germline-derived CDR1 and CDR2 are GTSNPN and SVGIG (reference sequence). Written as DNA, the CDR3 is TGTGCCTGGAGTCAACCGGGACGGTTTGAAAAACTGTTTTTT. Translation gives CAWSQPGRFEKLFF.

This clone showed up just a few times. The chain recombines TRBV28 with TRBJ2-7; TRBD1 aligns across 12 bases. Germline CDR1 and CDR2: MDHEN and SYDVKM. V was pared by 8 bases and J by 7 bases, with 15 bases of the junction left unmatched. The CDR3 contains 16 residues. CDR3 protein: CASSTIGTGGSGEQYF. CDR3 nucleotides: TGTGCCAGCTCCACTATCGGGACAGGGGGCTCTGGGGAGCAGTACTTC.

This clone was picked up many times. The rearrangement uses TRBV15 and TRBJ2-3; 10 nucleotides agree with TRBD1. V lost 0 bases and J lost 6; bases outside the gene matches: 6. CDR1 and CDR2 from the germline V gene are LNHNV and YYDKDF (reference sequence). The CDR3 consists of 16 residues. The CDR3 here is CATSRDGDRGRDTQYF. As DNA, the CDR3 is TGTGCCACCAGCAGAGATGGGGACAGGGGCAGGGATACGCAGTATTTT. Combining the CDR3 with reference TRBV15 and TRBJ2-3 gives the whole variable domain DAMVIQNPRYQVTQFGKPVTLSCSQTLNHNVMYWYQQKSSQAPKLLFHYYDKDFNNEADTPDNFQSRRPNTSFCFLDIRSPGLGDTAMYLCATSRDGDRGRDTQYFGPGTRLTVL.

The chain recombines TRBV5-5 with TRBJ1-2; possible D gene TRBD1, 6 bases. The CDR3 consists of 14 residues. Germline CDR1 SGHKS, CDR2 YYEKEE (reference sequence). The V end was cut by 0 bases, the J end by 5 bases, with 11 bases between. CDR3 sequence (DNA): TGTGCCAGCAGCTTGGCGGCAGGGACATATGGCTACACCTTC. It codes for CASSLAAGTYGYTF.

The chain has TRBV27 and TRBJ1-4; 9 bases are shared with TRBD1. Trimming at V came to 4 bases and at J to 8 bases, leaving 5 bases not matched to a gene. Germline lookup yields CDR1 MNHEY and CDR2 SMNVEV (reference sequence). The CDR3 length is 14 residues. The CDR3 loop is CASSSGQGVEKLFF. The CDR3 DNA follows: TGTGCCAGCAGTTCGGGACAGGGAGTAGAAAAACTGTTTTTT. Based on the CDR3 plus reference TRBV27 and TRBJ1-4, the full variable domain is EAQVTQNPRYLITVTGKKLTVTCSQNMNHEYMSWYRQDPGLGLRQIYYSMNVEVTDKGDVPEGYKVSRKEKRNFPLILESPSPNQTSLYFCASSSGQGVEKLFFGSGTQLSVL.

This clone has only a few counts. This chain connects TRBV27 to TRBJ2-3; 10 bases are a match to TRBD1. J was trimmed by 6 bases and V by 6 bases; bases with no gene match: 9. This CDR3 region has 15 residues. Germline CDR1 and CDR2: MNHEY and SMNVEV (reference sequence). CDR3 bases: TGTGCCAGCAGCTTCCGGGACAGGGGATCGGATACGCAGTATTTT. Translation gives CASSFRDRGSDTQYF.

This clone was picked up a small number of times. The V call is TRBV18, the J call TRBJ2-1; weak D call: TRBD1 (6 bases). The CDR3 is 16 residues long. V lost 0 bases and J lost 4, with 13 bases in between. Germline-derived CDR1 and CDR2 are KGHSH and LQKENI. The CDR3 DNA reads TGTGCCAGCTCACCACCGGGGGCGAGGGTTTACAATGAGCAGTTCTTC. Translating it yields CASSPPGARVYNEQFF.

There are many counts of this clone. In nucleotides, the CDR3 is TGCGCCAGCAGGGAAGGAGGGAATCAGCCCCAGCATTTT. The encoded protein is CASREGGNQPQHF. The genes are TRBV5-1 and TRBJ1-5; D not certain. This CDR3 is built from 13 residues. With 5 bases removed from V and 4 bases from J, the gap between germline ends came to 10 bases. Germline CDR1 and CDR2: SGHRS and YFSETQ.

This clone was detected a few times. The V and J genes are TRBV18 and TRBJ2-5; 8 nucleotides agree with TRBD1. J gave up 5 bases and V 2 bases, and 4 bases lay outside the gene matches. Germline assignment: CDR1 KGHSH and CDR2 LQKENI. The CDR3 loop spans 14 amino acids. Here the CDR3 DNA reads TGTGCCAGCTCACCATCAGGGGGCCGGGAGACCCAGTACTTC. It specifies CASSPSGGRETQYF.

The V call is TRBV4-2, the J call TRBJ2-5, with a possible D match to TRBD2 (6 bases). Germline lookup yields CDR1 LGHNA and CDR2 YNFKEQ. This CDR3 is 14 amino acids long. The ends were cut back, 3 bases at V and 2 bases at J, with 10 bases in the middle. The DNA for the CDR3 is TGTGCCAGCAGCCAGGGGGACTCTCAAGAGACCCAGTACTTC. This translates into CASSQGDSQETQYF.

This clone appeared a few times. Here the CDR3 reads CASSGPGLNSMSYNEQFF. As DNA, the CDR3 is TGTGCCAGCAGTGGTCCAGGGTTAAATTCGATGTCCTACAATGAGCAGTTCTTC. V usage is TRBV28 and J usage is TRBJ2-1; D is perhaps TRBD1 (5 bases). From germline, CDR1 is MDHEN and CDR2 SYDVKM. This CDR3 has 18 residues. Trimming removed 5 bases from V and 1 base from J, with 21 bases in between. Combining the CDR3 with reference TRBV28 and TRBJ2-1 gives the whole variable domain DVKVTQSSRYLVKRTGEKVFLECVQDMDHENMFWYRQDPGLGLRLIYFSYDVKMKEKGDIPEGYSVSREKKERFSLILESASTNQTSMYLCASSGPGLNSMSYNEQFFGPGTRLTVL.

This clone was picked up a small number of times. In nucleotides, the CDR3 is TGTGCCAGCAGCGTAGGAGGAGCGCGTACAGATACGCAGTATTTT. Protein product: CASSVGGARTDTQYF. This chain links TRBV9 with TRBJ2-3, with D unresolved. CDR1 and CDR2 from the germline V gene are SGDLS and YYNGEE. The ends were cut back, 0 bases at V and 3 bases at J, with 11 bases in the middle. This CDR3 has 15 amino acids. The full variable domain, with the rest looked up from reference TRBV9 and TRBJ2-3, is DSGVTQTPKHLITATGQRVTLRCSPRSGDLSVYWYQQSLDQGLQFLIQYYNGEERAKGNILERFSAQQFPDLHSELNLSSLELGDSALYFCASSVGGARTDTQYFGPGTRLTVL.

This sequence joins TRBV11-3 and TRBJ2-5; 8 bases map to TRBD1. V lost 5 bases, J lost 1 base, and 3 bases stayed unmatched. This CDR3 spans 14 amino acids. Looked up from germline, CDR1 is SGHNT and CDR2 is YENEEA. In DNA, the CDR3 is TGTGCCAGCAGCCCGGGGACAGGCCAAGAGACCCAGTACTTC. It is translated as CASSPGTGQETQYF.

The rearrangement uses TRBV10-1 and TRBJ2-1, with D possibly being TRBD2 (6 bases). This CDR3 has 14 amino acids. CDR1 is WNHNN and CDR2 is SYGVQD in the germline V gene (reference sequence). The ends were cut back, 1 base at V and 7 bases at J, with 11 bases in the middle. CDR3 in amino acids: CASSELAARNEQFF. The CDR3 DNA reads as TGCGCCAGCAGTGAGTTAGCGGCACGGAATGAGCAGTTCTTC.

This chain connects TRBV11-2 to TRBJ2-7; D is undetermined. This CDR3 is 13 amino acids long. V was shortened by 4 bases and J by 10 bases, with 17 bases between the two germline ends. Germline lookup yields CDR1 SGHAT and CDR2 FQNNGV. The CDR3 loop is CASSSRPDVDQYF. DNA of the CDR3: TGTGCCAGCAGCTCCCGCCCCGATGTGGACCAGTACTTC.

This clone was detected many times. This sequence joins TRBV23-1 and TRBJ2-1; D not certain. TRBV23-1 is given ORF status, its function remaining uncertain. Trimming removed 3 bases from V and 2 bases from J, with 8 bases in between. This CDR3 has 14 amino acids. The CDR3 region is CASSHTDPYNEQFF. The CDR3 DNA reads as TGCGCCAGCAGTCATACAGATCCCTACAATGAGCAGTTCTTC.

Only a few counts were recorded for this clone. This chain uses TRBV6-6 with TRBJ1-1; a weak D match, TRBD1 (5 bases). The CDR3 length is 13 residues. The germline CDR1 and CDR2 sequences are MNHNY and SVGAGI (reference sequence). V lost 8 bases and J 1 base, leaving 11 bases between the germline ends. The CDR3 loop reads CASRLGQNTEAFF. Written as DNA, the CDR3 is TGTGCCAGCCGCCTTGGACAGAACACTGAAGCTTTCTTT.

In this sample, this clone turned up a few times. This sequence joins TRBV28 and TRBJ1-2; D not certain. The germline V and J ends were trimmed by 1 base and 3 bases, with 9 bases remaining between them. CDR1 is MDHEN, CDR2 SYDVKM, per germline. There are 14 residues in the CDR3. This CDR3 reads CASSLYEVDYGYTF. CDR3 DNA: TGTGCCAGCAGTTTATATGAGGTAGACTATGGCTACACCTTC.

This clone turned up a few times. The CDR3 loop reads CASTWRASGSTDTQYF. The CDR3 nucleotides are TGTGCCAGTACCTGGAGGGCTAGCGGAAGCACAGATACGCAGTATTTT. This chain connects TRBV19 to TRBJ2-3; TRBD2 aligns across 7 bases. J was trimmed by 0 bases and V by 7 bases; bases with no gene match: 10. Per germline, CDR1 LNHDA and CDR2 SQIVND (reference sequence). CDR3 length: 16 residues.

The chain joins TRBV5-4 to TRBJ1-4; D might be TRBD1 (6 bases). Germline V gives CDR1 SGHNT, CDR2 YYREEE (reference sequence). The CDR3 runs to 13 residues. Trimming shortened V by 3 bases and J by 8 bases, and 11 bases separated the two germline ends. The CDR3 sequence is CASSSPGVEKLFF. In DNA, the CDR3 is TGTGCCAGCAGCTCCCCAGGGGTCGAAAAACTGTTTTTT.

This clone was seen ten or more times. The chain is built from TRBV28 and TRBJ2-2, with a tentative D call TRBD2 (6 bases). This CDR3 has 13 residues. Germline V gene data show CDR1 as MDHEN and CDR2 as SYDVKM. The V end lost 7 bases, the J end lost 2 bases, and 8 bases lay between the germline ends. The CDR3 here is CASTGTNTGELFF. The CDR3 DNA is TGTGCCAGCACGGGGACTAACACCGGGGAGCTGTTTTTT.

V and J are TRBV5-1 and TRBJ1-2, with 9 bases matching TRBD1. CDR1 SGHRS and CDR2 YFSETQ come from the germline V gene. V lost 4 bases, J lost 2 bases, and 3 bases stayed unmatched. The CDR3 is 14 amino acids. The CDR3 region is CASSPGTGNYGYTF. The DNA of the CDR3 is TGCGCCAGCAGCCCCGGGACAGGGAACTATGGCTACACCTTC.

This clone was detected only a few times. The chain recombines TRBV6-5 with TRBJ2-3; D gene ambiguous. Germline V gene lookup returns CDR1 MNHEY and CDR2 SVGAGI. The ends were cut back, 6 bases at V and 8 bases at J, with 12 bases in the middle. This CDR3 has 12 amino acids. CDR3 region: CASSFMDGTQYF. CDR3 bases: TGTGCCAGCAGCTTTATGGATGGTACGCAGTATTTT.

The chain links TRBV5-1 to TRBJ1-3, with 9 nucleotides matching TRBD1. The J segment lost 7 bases and the V segment lost 4 bases, leaving 6 bases of the junction unmatched. Per germline, CDR1 SGHRS and CDR2 YFSETQ. The CDR3 runs 14 residues. The CDR3 spells CASSPGQGWNTIYF. The DNA of the CDR3 is TGCGCCAGCAGCCCGGGACAGGGCTGGAACACCATATATTTT.

This chain joins TRBV9 and TRBJ1-3, with 8 bases lining up with TRBD1. Per the germline V gene, CDR1 is SGDLS and CDR2 is YYNGEE. The CDR3 length is 16 residues. V was pared by 3 bases and J by 0 bases, with 5 bases of the junction left unmatched. The CDR3 DNA is TGTGCCAGCAGCGCACTGGGACAGGTCTCTGGAAACACCATATATTTT. It encodes CASSALGQVSGNTIYF.

V and J are TRBV10-3 and TRBJ1-1; D unclear. There are 13 residues in the CDR3. Germline CDR1 reads ENHRY; CDR2 reads SYGVKD. The ends were cut back, 8 bases at V and 5 bases at J, with 15 bases in the middle. The CDR3 reads CAIARTLGTEAFF. Here the CDR3 DNA reads TGTGCCATCGCCCGGACCTTGGGGACTGAAGCTTTCTTT.

The table lists this clone with a few counts. The DNA of the CDR3 is TGCGCCAGCAGCTTGGTAGGGGCGCACGAGCAGTACTTC. Its translation is CASSLVGAHEQYF. This chain links TRBV5-1 with TRBJ2-7; tentatively, D is TRBD1 (5 bases). Per germline, CDR1 SGHRS and CDR2 YFSETQ. Between the trimmed V and J ends, which lost 0 bases and 5 bases, there was a span of 9 bases. The CDR3 spans 13 residues.